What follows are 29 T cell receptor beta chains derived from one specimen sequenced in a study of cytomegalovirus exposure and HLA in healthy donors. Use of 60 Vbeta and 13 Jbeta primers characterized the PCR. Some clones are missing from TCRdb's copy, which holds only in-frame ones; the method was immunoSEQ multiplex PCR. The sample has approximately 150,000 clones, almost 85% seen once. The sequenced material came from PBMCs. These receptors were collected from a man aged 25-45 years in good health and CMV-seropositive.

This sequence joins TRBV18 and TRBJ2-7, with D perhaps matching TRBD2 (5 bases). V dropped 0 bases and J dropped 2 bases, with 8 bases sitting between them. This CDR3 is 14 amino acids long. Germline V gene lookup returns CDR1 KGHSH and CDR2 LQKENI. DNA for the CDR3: TGTGCCAGCTCACCACCAGCGGTAGCCTACGAGCAGTACTTC. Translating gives CASSPPAVAYEQYF.

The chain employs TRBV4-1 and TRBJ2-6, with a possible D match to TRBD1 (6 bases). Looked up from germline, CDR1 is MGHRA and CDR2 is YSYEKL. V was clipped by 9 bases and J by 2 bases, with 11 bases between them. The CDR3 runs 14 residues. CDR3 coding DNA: TGCGCCAGTTTCTCAGGGGCTGGGGCCAACGTCCTGACTTTC. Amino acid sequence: CASFSGAGANVLTF.

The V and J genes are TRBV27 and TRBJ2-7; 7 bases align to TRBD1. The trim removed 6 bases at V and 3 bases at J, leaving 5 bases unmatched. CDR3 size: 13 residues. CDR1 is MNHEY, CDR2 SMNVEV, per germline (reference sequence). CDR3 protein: CASRAGTDYEQYF. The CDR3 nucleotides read TGTGCCAGCAGGGCCGGGACAGACTACGAGCAGTACTTC.

The CDR3 spells CASSDGGEETQYF. The CDR3 region has the DNA TGTGCCAGCAGCGATGGCGGGGAAGAGACCCAGTACTTC. V gene TRBV7-6 combines with J gene TRBJ2-5; perhaps TRBD2 as D (6 bases). The germline V gene encodes CDR1 SGHVS and CDR2 FNYEAQ. The CDR3 contains 13 residues. V gave up 5 bases and J gave up 3 bases, with 10 bases separating them.

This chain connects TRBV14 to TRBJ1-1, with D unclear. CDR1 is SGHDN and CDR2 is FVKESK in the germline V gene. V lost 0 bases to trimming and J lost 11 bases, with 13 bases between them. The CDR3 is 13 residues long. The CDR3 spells CASSQETTEDAFF. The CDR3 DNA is TGTGCCAGCAGCCAAGAAACTACTGAGGATGCTTTCTTT.

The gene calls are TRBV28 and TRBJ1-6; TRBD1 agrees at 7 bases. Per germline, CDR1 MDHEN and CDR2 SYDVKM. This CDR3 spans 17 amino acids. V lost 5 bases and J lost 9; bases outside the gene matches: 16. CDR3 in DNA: TGTGCCAGCAGTCCTAGTCTAGACAGGGCTCACGGTTCACCCCTCCACTTT. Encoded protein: CASSPSLDRAHGSPLHF.

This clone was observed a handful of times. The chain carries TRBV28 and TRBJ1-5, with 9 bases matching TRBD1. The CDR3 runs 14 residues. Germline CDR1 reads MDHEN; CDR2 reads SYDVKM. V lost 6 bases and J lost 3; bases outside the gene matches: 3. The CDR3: CASSRTGANQPQHF. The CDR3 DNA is TGTGCCAGCAGCAGGACAGGGGCCAATCAGCCCCAGCATTTT. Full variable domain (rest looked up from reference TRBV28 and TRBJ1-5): DVKVTQSSRYLVKRTGEKVFLECVQDMDHENMFWYRQDPGLGLRLIYFSYDVKMKEKGDIPEGYSVSREKKERFSLILESASTNQTSMYLCASSRTGANQPQHFGDGTRLSIL.

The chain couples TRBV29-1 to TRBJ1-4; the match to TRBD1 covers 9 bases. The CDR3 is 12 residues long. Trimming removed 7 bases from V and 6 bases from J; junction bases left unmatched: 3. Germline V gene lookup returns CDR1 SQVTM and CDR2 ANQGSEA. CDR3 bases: TGCAGCGGGGGACAGGGAGATGAAAAACTGTTTTTT. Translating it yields CSGGQGDEKLFF.

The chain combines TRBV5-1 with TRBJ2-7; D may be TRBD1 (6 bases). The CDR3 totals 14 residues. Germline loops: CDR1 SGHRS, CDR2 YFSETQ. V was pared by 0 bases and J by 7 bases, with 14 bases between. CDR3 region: CASSLAGAVGEQYF. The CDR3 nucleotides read TGCGCCAGCAGCTTGGCAGGGGCCGTGGGGGAGCAGTACTTC.

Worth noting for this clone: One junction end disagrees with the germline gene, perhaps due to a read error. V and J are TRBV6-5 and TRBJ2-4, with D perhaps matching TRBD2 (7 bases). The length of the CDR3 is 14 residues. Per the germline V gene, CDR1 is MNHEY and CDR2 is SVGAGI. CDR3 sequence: CASSGGPAKNSQYF. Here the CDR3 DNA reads TGTGCCAGCAGCGGGGGGCCCGCCAAAAACAGTCAGTACTTC.

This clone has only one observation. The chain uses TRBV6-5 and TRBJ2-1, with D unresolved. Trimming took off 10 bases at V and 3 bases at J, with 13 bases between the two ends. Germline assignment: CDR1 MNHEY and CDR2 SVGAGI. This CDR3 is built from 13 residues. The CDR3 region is CATKPAVYNEQFF. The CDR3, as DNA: TGTGCCACCAAACCTGCGGTCTACAATGAGCAGTTCTTC.

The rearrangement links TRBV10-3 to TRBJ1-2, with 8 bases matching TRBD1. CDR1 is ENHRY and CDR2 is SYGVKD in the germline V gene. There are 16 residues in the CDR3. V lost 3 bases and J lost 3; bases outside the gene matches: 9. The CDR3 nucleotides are TGTGCCATCAGTGAACTCAACAGGGGGGAACACTATGGCTACACCTTC. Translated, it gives CAISELNRGEHYGYTF.

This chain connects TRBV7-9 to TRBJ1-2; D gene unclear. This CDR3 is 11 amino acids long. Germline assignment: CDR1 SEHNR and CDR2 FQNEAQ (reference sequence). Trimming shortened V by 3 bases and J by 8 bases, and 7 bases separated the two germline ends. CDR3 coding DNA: TGTGCCAGCAGCTTCCAGAGGGGCTACACCTTC. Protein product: CASSFQRGYTF.

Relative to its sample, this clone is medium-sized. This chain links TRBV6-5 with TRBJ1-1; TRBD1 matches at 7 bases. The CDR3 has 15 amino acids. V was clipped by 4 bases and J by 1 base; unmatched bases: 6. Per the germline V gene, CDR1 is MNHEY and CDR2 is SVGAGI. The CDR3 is CASSSQTGTNTEAFF. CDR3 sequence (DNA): TGTGCCAGCAGTTCTCAGACAGGGACGAACACTGAAGCTTTCTTT.

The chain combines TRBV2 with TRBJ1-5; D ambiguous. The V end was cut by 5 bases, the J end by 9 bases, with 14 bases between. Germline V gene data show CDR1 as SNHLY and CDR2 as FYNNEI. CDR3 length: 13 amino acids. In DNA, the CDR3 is TGTGCCAGCAGTCCTACGGGTAGTGGGCCCCAGCATTTT. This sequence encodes CASSPTGSGPQHF.

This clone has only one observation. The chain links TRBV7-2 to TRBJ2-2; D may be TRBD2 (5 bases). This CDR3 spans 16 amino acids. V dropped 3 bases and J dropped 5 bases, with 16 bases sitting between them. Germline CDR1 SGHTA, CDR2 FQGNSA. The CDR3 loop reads CASSFVGADLTGELFF. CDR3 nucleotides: TGTGCCAGCAGCTTCGTGGGAGCGGACCTAACCGGGGAGCTGTTTTTT.

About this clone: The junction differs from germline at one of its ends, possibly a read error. This CDR3 is CASSKDGTGYIEQFF. CDR3 sequence (DNA): TGTGCCAGTAGTAAGGATGGGACAGGGTACATTGAGCAGTTCTTC. The genes are TRBV19 and TRBJ2-1, with 9 bases aligning to TRBD1. CDR3 length: 15 residues. CDR1 is LNHDA and CDR2 is SQIVND in the germline V gene (reference sequence).

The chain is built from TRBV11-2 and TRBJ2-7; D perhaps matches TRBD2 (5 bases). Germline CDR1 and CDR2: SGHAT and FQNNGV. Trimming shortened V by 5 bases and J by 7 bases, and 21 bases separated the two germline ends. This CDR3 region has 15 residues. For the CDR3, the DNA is TGTGCCAGCAGCCCGGTGTTAGCGAACAAAGGGGAGCAGTACTTC. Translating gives CASSPVLANKGEQYF.

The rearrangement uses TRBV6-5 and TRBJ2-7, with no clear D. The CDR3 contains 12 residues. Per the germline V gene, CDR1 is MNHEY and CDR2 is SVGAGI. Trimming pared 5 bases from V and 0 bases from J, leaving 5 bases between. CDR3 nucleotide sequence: TGTGCCAGCAGTCAGAACTCCTACGAGCAGTACTTC. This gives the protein CASSQNSYEQYF.

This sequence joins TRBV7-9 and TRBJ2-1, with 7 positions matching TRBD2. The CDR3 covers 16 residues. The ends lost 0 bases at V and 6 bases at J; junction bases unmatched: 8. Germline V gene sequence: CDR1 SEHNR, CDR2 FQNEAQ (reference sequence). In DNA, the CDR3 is TGTGCCAGCAGCTTAGCGTCTAGCGGAGTGTCCAATGAGCAGTTCTTC. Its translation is CASSLASSGVSNEQFF.

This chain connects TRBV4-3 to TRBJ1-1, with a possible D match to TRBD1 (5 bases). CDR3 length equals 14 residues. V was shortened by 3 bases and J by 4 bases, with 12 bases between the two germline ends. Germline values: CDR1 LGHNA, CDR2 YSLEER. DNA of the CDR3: TGCGCCAGCAGCCAGGTTGCGGGGGGCACTGAAGCTTTCTTT. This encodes CASSQVAGGTEAFF.

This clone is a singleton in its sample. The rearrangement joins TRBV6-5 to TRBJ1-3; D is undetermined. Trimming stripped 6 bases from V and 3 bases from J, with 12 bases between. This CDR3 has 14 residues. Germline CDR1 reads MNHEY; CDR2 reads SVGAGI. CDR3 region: CASSILGFGNTIYF. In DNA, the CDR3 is TGTGCCAGCAGCATTCTCGGGTTTGGAAACACCATATATTTT.

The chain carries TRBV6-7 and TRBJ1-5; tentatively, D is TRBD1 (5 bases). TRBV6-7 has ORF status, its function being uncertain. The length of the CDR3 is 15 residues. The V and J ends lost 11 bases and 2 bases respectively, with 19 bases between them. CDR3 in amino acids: CAGLTQGHCNQPQHF. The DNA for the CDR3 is TGTGCCGGCCTTACGCAGGGCCACTGCAATCAGCCCCAGCATTTT.

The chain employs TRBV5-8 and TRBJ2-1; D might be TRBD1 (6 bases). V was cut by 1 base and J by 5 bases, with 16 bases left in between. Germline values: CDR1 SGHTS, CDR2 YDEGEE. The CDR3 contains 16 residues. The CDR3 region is CASSLRDNKGHNEQFF. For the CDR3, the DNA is TGTGCCAGCAGCTTGAGGGACAACAAGGGCCACAATGAGCAGTTCTTC. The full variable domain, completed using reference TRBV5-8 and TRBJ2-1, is EAGVTQSPTHLIKTRGQQATLRCSPISGHTSVYWYQQALGLGLQFLLWYDEGEERNRGNFPPRFSGRQFPNYSSELNVNALELEDSALYLCASSLRDNKGHNEQFFGPGTRLTVL.

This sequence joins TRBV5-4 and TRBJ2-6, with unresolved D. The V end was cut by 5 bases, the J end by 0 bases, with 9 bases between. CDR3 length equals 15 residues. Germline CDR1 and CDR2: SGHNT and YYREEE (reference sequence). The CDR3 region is CASRPAGSGANVLTF. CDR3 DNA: TGTGCCAGCAGACCAGCAGGCTCTGGGGCCAACGTCCTGACTTTC. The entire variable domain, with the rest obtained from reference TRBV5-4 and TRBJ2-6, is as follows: ETGVTQSPTHLIKTRGQQVTLRCSSQSGHNTVSWYQQALGQGPQFIFQYYREEENGRGNFPPRFSGLQFPNYSSELNVNALELDDSALYLCASRPAGSGANVLTFGAGSRLTVL.

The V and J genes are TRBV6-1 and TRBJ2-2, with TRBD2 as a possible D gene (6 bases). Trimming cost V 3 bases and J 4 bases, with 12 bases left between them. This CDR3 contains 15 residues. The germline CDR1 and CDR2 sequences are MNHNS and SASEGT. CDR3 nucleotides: TGTGCCAGCAGTGACGGGGGAATGGGCACCGGGGAGCTGTTTTTT. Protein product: CASSDGGMGTGELFF.

CDR3 sequence reads: CASSSRGSDGYTF. CDR3 bases: TGTGCCAGCAGTTCTAGGGGGTCGGATGGCTACACCTTC. This rearrangement joins TRBV28 to TRBJ1-2; TRBD1 might be the D (6 bases). Deletions cut 4 bases from V and 6 bases from J, with 12 bases between. Germline V CDR1 and CDR2: MDHEN, SYDVKM. CDR3 length: 13 residues.

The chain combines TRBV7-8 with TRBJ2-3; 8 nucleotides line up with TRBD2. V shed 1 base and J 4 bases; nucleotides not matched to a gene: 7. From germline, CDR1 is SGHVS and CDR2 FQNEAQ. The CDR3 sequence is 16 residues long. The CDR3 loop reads CASSLELAGRSDTQYF. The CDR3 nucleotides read TGTGCCAGCAGCTTAGAGTTAGCGGGGAGATCAGATACGCAGTATTTT.

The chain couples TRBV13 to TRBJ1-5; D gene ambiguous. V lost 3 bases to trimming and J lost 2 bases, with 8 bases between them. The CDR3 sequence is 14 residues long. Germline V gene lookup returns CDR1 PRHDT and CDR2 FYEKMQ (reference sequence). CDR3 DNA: TGTGCCAGCAGCTTCGGTACGCGCAATCAGCCCCAGCATTTT. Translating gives CASSFGTRNQPQHF.